The 5 T cell receptor beta chains presented below share a single source sample, sequenced in a study of blood T cells in healthy people across ages. With a J-beta primer mix and a sample-barcoded 5' primer, a second PCR ran 7 to 11 cycles. TCRdb reanalysed the 5' RACE reads using MiXCR and keeps one entry per CDR3 protein. In the table there are about 1.8 million distinct CDR3 sequences, about 50% of which are singletons. Sample: blood. The receptors come from a woman aged 40 to 50 in good health.

A note on this clonotype: Sequence at one end of the junction differs from germline and may be a read error. The CDR3 DNA is TGCAGTGCCAGAGAACAGGGGGGCCGGAGCTATGGCTACACCTTC. Amino acid sequence: CSAREQGGRSYGYTF. The chain has TRBV20-1 and TRBJ1-2; 8 positions agree with TRBD1. This CDR3 region has 15 residues. Germline values: CDR1 DFQATT, CDR2 SNEGSKA (reference sequence).

The rearrangement uses TRBV7-2 and TRBJ2-7, with D perhaps TRBD1 (5 bases). The tail of the sequence fits TRBJ2-4 better, so the J call may be wrong. The germline V gene encodes CDR1 SGHTA and CDR2 FQGNSA. The CDR3 sequence is 14 residues long. CDR3 residues: CASSSTGRQGIQYF. DNA of the CDR3: TGTGCCAGCAGCTCTACGGGTCGGCAGGGCATTCAGTACTTC.

This chain joins TRBV6-1 and TRBJ2-1; 11 bases map to TRBD2. This CDR3 has 16 residues. V shed 4 bases and J 3 bases; nucleotides not matched to a gene: 5. From germline, CDR1 is MNHNS and CDR2 SASEGT. The CDR3 is CASSGTSGGYYNEQFF. CDR3 sequence (DNA): TGTGCCAGCAGTGGTACTAGCGGGGGTTACTACAATGAGCAGTTCTTC.

This clonotype was observed a handful of times. This chain uses TRBV6-6 with TRBJ1-2; 7 nucleotides align to TRBD1. CDR1 MNHNY and CDR2 SVGAGI come from the germline V gene (reference sequence). Trimming at V came to 2 bases and at J to 1 base, leaving 4 bases not matched to a gene. This CDR3 has 15 residues. The CDR3 sequence is CASSYGTDLNYGYTF. CDR3 nucleotide sequence: TGTGCCAGCAGTTACGGGACAGACCTTAACTATGGCTACACCTTC.

This clonotype was seen a handful of times. The chain joins TRBV6-2 or TRBV6-3 to TRBJ2-5, with TRBD2 matching over 12 bases. Germline loops: CDR1 MNHEY, CDR2 SVGEGT. CDR3 length: 17 residues. Losses at the gene ends were 7 bases for V and 0 bases for J; bases not matched to a gene: 9. CDR3 protein: CASILAGGPWYQETQYF. The CDR3 DNA reads as TGTGCCAGCATTCTAGCGGGGGGGCCTTGGTACCAAGAGACCCAGTACTTC.